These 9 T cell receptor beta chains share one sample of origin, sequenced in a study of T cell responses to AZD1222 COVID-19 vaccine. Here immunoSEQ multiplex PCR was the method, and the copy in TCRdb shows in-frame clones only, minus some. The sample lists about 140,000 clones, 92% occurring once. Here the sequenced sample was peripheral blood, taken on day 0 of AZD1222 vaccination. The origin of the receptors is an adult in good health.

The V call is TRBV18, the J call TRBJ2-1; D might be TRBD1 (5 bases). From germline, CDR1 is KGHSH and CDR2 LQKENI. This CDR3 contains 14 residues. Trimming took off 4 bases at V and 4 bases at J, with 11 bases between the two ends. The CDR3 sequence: CASSLADNYNEQFF. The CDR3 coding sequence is TGTGCCAGCTCACTGGCGGACAATTACAATGAGCAGTTCTTC.

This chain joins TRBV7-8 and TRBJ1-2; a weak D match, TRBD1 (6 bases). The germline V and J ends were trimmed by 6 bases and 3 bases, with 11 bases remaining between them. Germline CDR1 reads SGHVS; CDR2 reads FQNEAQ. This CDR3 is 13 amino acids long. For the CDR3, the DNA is TGTGCCAGCAGTCCACAGGGCTACTATGGCTACACCTTC. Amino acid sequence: CASSPQGYYGYTF.

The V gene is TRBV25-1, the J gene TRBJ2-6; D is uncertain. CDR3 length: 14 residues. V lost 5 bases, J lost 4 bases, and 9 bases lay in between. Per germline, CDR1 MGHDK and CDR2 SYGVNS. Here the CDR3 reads CASSYGGGANVLTF. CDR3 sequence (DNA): TGTGCCAGCAGTTACGGTGGCGGGGCCAACGTCCTGACTTTC. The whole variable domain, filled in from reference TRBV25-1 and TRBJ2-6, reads EADIYQTPRYLVIGTGKKITLECSQTMGHDKMYWYQQDPGMELHLIHYSYGVNSTEKGDLSSESTVSRIRTEHFPLTLESARPSHTSQYLCASSYGGGANVLTFGAGSRLTVL.

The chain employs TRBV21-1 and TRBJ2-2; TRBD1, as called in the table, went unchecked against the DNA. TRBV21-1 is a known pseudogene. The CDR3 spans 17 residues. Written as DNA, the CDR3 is TGTGCCAGCAGCAAAGGTCGGCGGAGACAGACCACCGGGGAGCTGTTTTTT. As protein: CASSKGRRRQTTGELFF.

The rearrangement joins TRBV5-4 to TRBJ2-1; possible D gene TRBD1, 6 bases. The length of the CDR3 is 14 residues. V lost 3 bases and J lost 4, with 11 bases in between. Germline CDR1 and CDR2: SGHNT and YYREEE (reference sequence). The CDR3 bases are TGTGCCAGCAGCTCCGGGACACAATACAATGAGCAGTTCTTC. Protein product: CASSSGTQYNEQFF.

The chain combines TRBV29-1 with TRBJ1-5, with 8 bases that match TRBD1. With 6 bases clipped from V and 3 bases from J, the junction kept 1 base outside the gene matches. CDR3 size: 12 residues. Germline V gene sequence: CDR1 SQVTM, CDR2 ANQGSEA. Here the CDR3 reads CSVTGANQPQHF. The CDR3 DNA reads TGCAGCGTGACAGGGGCCAATCAGCCCCAGCATTTT. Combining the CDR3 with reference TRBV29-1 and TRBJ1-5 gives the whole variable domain SAVISQKPSRDICQRGTSLTIQCQVDSQVTMMFWYRQQPGQSLTLIATANQGSEATYESGFVIDKFPISRPNLTFSTLTVSNMSPEDSSIYLCSVTGANQPQHFGDGTRLSIL.

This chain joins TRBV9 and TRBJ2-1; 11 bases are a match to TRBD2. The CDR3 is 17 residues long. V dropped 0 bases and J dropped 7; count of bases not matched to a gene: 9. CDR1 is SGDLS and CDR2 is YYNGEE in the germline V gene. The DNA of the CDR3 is TGTGCCAGCAGCGTAGTAACCCTAGCGGGAGGCCTAAATGAGCAGTTCTTC. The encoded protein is CASSVVTLAGGLNEQFF. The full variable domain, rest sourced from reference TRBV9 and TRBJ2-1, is DSGVTQTPKHLITATGQRVTLRCSPRSGDLSVYWYQQSLDQGLQFLIQYYNGEERAKGNILERFSAQQFPDLHSELNLSSLELGDSALYFCASSVVTLAGGLNEQFFGPGTRLTVL.

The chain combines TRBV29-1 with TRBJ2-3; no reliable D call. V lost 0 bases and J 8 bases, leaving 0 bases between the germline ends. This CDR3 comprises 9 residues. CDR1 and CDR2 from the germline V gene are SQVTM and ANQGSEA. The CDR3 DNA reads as TGCAGCGTTGAAGATACGCAGTATTTT. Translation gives CSVEDTQYF.

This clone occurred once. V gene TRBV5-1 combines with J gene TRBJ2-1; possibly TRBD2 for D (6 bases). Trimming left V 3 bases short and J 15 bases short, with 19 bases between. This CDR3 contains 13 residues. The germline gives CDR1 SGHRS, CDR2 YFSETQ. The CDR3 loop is CASSWGVSESPFF. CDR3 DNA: TGCGCCAGCAGCTGGGGGGTTTCGGAAAGCCCGTTCTTC.